This TCR beta chain derives from a study of OX40 agonist ivuxolimab in advanced cancers. Study details: Ivuxolimab, an antibody acting as an agonist of OX40 (CD134), was used to treat patients. Participants, 70% to 90% male, averaged around 64 years of age, ranging from roughly 20 to 79. Those treated in dose escalation had hepatocellular carcinoma, melanoma, renal cell cancer or head and neck cancer.

Study outcomes and limitations: Average numbers of expanded clones were greater in CD8+ T cells than in CD4+.

Germline V CDR1 and CDR2: MNHEY, SMNVEV (reference sequence). Trimming took 0 bases from V and 2 from J, leaving 18 bases between them. This CDR3 is 18 amino acids long. Comment on this clone: Antigen: not known.

The protocol was immunoSEQ multiplex PCR, while the TCRdb copy is restricted to in-frame clones and leaves out a portion. The table records 50,000 to 70,000 clones, under 95% of them present only once. The V gene is TRBV27, the J gene TRBJ2-3; D could derive from TRBD1 or TRBD2 (5 bases each). The input for sequencing was CD4+ or CD8+ T cells sorted from blood, taken in a trial of the OX40 agonist ivuxolimab. The source of this sequence is an adult with an advanced solid tumor such as melanoma, head and neck, liver or kidney cancer. The chain's CDR3 is CASSLSWVWGSNTDTQYF. The CDR3 nucleotides are TGTGCCAGCAGTTTATCGTGGGTGTGGGGGAGTAACACAGATACGCAGTATTTT.